The clone carrying this T cell receptor beta chain was detected only once. This CDR3 is 13 amino acids long. Trimming took 0 bases from V and 1 from J, leaving 7 bases between them. Germline lookup yields CDR1 SQVTM and CDR2 ANQGSEA. Some clones are missing from TCRdb's copy, which holds only in-frame ones; the method was immunoSEQ multiplex PCR. The table records hundreds of thousands of clones, 98% of them present only once. Terminally differentiated effector memory CD45RA+ cells were left out of the naive CD8 fraction, which was CD45RO-negative and positively selected for CCR7. The data were taken from a study of shared clonotypes between healthy human individuals. Study-level background: The cohort comprised a couple of women and a few men. Their ages spanned 18 to 49 years. Plates per donor: three CD4 naive, three CD4 memory, two CD8 naive, one CD8 memory.

The TCR originated in a man between 25 and 39 years old in good health. This chain connects TRBV29-1 to TRBJ2-7; D not resolved. The sequenced material came from naive CD8+ T cells sorted from blood. The CDR3 DNA is TGCAGCGTTGAAGAAGAGGATTCCTACGAGCAGTACTTC. Encoded protein: CSVEEEDSYEQYF.